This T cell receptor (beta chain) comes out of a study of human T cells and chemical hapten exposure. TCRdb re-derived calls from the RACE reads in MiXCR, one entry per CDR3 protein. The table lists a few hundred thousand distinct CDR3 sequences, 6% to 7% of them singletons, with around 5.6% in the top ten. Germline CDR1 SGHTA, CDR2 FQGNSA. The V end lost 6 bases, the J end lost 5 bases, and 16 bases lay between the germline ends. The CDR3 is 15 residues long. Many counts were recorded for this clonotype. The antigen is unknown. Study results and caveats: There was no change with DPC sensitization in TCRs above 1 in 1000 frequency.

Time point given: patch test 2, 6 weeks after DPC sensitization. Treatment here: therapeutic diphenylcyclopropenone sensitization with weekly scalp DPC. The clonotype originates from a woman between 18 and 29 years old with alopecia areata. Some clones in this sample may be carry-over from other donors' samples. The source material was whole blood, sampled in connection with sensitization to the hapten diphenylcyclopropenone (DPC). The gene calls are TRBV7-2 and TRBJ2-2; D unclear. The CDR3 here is CASSSTFGLTGELFF. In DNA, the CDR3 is TGTGCCAGCAGTTCCACTTTTGGGTTGACCGGGGAGCTGTTTTTT.